Listed below are T cell receptor beta chains from one sample, sequenced in a study of blood T cell repertoires in COVID-19. Repertoires were generated with immunoSEQ multiplex PCR, while TCRdb's copy carries only in-frame clones and drops some. The table lists 95,000 to 150,000 clones, over 70% of them singletons. Sequenced material: peripheral blood. The source of these receptors is a woman in her 70s with acute or convalescent COVID-19. Both conserved end residues are part of each CDR3. The order of the fields is D gene, CDR3 length, clone size, V gene, J gene, CDR3 protein, CDR3 DNA. The D gene is left open where the match is weak. Clone size is stated in some rows and not others, as once, few, many or a class when expanded.

.,13,.,TRBV18,TRBJ2-2,CASSLKNTGELFF,TGTGCCAGCTCACTTAAAAACACCGGGGAGCTGTTTTTT
.,14,.,TRBV3-1/TRBV3-2,TRBJ1-6,CASSQRQSNSPLHF,TGTGCCAGCAGCCAAAGACAGAGTAATTCACCCCTCCACTTT
.,16,.,TRBV5-4,TRBJ1-1,CASSPSAGVVNTEAFF,TGTGCCAGCAGCCCGTCCGCAGGGGTTGTGAACACTGAAGCTTTCTTT
.,13,.,TRBV27,TRBJ2-7,CASRWAPSYEQYF,TGTGCCAGCAGATGGGCCCCCTCCTACGAGCAGTACTTC
.,16,.,TRBV10-3,TRBJ1-1,CAISESEEGPNTEAFF,TGTGCCATCAGTGAGTCGGAGGAGGGGCCGAACACTGAAGCTTTCTTT
TRBD1,19,.,TRBV3-1/TRBV3-2,TRBJ1-2,CASSQELGTGVPQGYGYTF,TGTGCCAGCAGCCAAGAATTGGGGACAGGAGTGCCTCAGGGGTATGGCTACACCTTC
.,16,.,TRBV28,TRBJ1-4,CASSSPWQGLNEKLFF,TGTGCCAGCAGTTCCCCTTGGCAGGGCCTCAATGAAAAACTGTTTTTT
TRBD1,16,.,TRBV24-1,TRBJ1-1,CATSDSPGQGNTEAFF,TGTGCCACCAGTGATTCCCCTGGACAGGGGAACACTGAAGCTTTCTTT
TRBD1,15,.,TRBV5-4,TRBJ1-2,CASSLSAGGHYGYTF,TGTGCCAGCAGCTTGTCGGCAGGGGGGCACTATGGCTACACCTTC
.,16,.,TRBV6-5,TRBJ2-1,CASSYDPATDYNEQFF,TGTGCCAGCAGTTACGATCCTGCGACAGACTACAATGAGCAGTTCTTC
TRBD1,15,.,TRBV19,TRBJ1-4,CASTGQGATNEKLFF,TGTGCCAGTACGGGACAGGGAGCAACTAATGAAAAACTGTTTTTT
.,13,.,TRBV28,TRBJ1-2,CASRTSGHGGYTF,TGTGCCAGCAGAACTAGTGGCCACGGGGGCTACACCTTC
TRBD1,16,.,TRBV2,TRBJ1-2,CASSENLRDRLYGYTF,TGTGCCAGCAGTGAAAACTTGCGGGACAGACTGTATGGCTACACCTTC
TRBD2,15,.,TRBV2,TRBJ2-3,CASSMGLAGTDTQYF,TGTGCCAGCAGTATGGGACTAGCGGGGACAGATACGCAGTATTTT
TRBD1,15,once,TRBV6-6,TRBJ2-2,CASSPHRGPTGELFF,TGTGCCAGCAGTCCCCACAGGGGCCCCACCGGGGAGCTGTTTTTT
.,14,.,TRBV6-1,TRBJ1-5,CASSELAQNQPQHF,TGTGCCAGCAGTGAGTTGGCACAGAATCAGCCCCAGCATTTT
.,20,few,TRBV28,TRBJ1-6,CASSFRLNRAGSRENSPLHF,TGTGCCAGCAGTTTTAGGTTGAACAGGGCAGGGTCTCGGGAAAATTCACCCCTCCACTTT
.,13,.,TRBV6-1,TRBJ2-7,CASSETGDYEQYF,TGTGCCAGCAGTGAAACGGGAGACTACGAGCAGTACTTC
TRBD2,14,.,TRBV7-9,TRBJ2-7,CASSHSGGSYEQYF,TGTGCCAGCAGCCATAGCGGGGGTTCCTACGAGCAGTACTTC
.,11,.,TRBV25-1,TRBJ1-1,CASTRNTEAFF,TGTGCCAGCACCCGGAACACTGAAGCTTTCTTT
TRBD1,15,.,TRBV9,TRBJ1-2,CASSPGGDRENGYTF,TGTGCCAGCAGCCCCGGTGGAGACAGGGAGAATGGCTACACCTTC
TRBD1,16,.,TRBV3-1/TRBV3-2,TRBJ1-2,CASSQDWDRGTYGYTF,TGTGCCAGCAGCCAAGACTGGGACAGGGGGACGTATGGCTACACCTTC
.,14,.,TRBV5-4,TRBJ2-5,CASSLEASVETQYF,TGTGCCAGCAGCTTGGAGGCTAGTGTGGAGACCCAGTACTTC
.,14,.,TRBV11-2,TRBJ1-2,CASSFPGASGGYTF,TGTGCCAGCAGCTTCCCAGGGGCATCTGGAGGCTACACCTTC
.,15,.,TRBV12-5,TRBJ1-1,CASGSSVRGNTEAFF,TGTGCTAGTGGTTCCTCAGTCAGGGGTAACACTGAAGCTTTCTTT